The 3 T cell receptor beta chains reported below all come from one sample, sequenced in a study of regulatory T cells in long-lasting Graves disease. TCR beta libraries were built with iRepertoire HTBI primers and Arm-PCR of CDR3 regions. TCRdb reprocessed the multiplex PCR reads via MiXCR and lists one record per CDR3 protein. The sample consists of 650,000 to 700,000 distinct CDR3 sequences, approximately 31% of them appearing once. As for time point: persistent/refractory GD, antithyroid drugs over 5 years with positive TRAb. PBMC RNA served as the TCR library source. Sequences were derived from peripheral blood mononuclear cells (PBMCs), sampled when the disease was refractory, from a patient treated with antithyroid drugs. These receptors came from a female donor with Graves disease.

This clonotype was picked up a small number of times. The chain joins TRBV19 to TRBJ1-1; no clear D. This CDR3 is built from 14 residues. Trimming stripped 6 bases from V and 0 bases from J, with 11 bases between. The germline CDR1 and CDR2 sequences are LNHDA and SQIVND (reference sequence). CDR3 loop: CASRTGDLNTEAFF. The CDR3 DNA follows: TGTGCCAGTAGGACCGGTGATCTGAACACTGAAGCTTTCTTT. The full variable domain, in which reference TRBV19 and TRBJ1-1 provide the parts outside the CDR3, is DGGITQSPKYLFRKEGQNVTLSCEQNLNHDAMYWYRQDPGQGLRLIYYSQIVNDFQKGDIAEGYSVSREKKESFPLTVTSAQKNPTAFYLCASRTGDLNTEAFFGQGTRLTVV.

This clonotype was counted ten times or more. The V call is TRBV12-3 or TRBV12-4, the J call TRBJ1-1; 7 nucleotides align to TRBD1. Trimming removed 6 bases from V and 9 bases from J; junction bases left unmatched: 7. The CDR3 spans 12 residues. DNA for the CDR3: TGTGCCAGCAGCCTCACAGGGGTAAAAGCTTTCTTT. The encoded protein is CASSLTGVKAFF.

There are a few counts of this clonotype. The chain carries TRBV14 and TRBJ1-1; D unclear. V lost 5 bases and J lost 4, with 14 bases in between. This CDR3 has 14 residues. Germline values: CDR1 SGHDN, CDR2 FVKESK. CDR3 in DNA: TGTGCCAGCAGCTCCTCGACCATCGGCACTGAAGCTTTCTTT. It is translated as CASSSSTIGTEAFF.